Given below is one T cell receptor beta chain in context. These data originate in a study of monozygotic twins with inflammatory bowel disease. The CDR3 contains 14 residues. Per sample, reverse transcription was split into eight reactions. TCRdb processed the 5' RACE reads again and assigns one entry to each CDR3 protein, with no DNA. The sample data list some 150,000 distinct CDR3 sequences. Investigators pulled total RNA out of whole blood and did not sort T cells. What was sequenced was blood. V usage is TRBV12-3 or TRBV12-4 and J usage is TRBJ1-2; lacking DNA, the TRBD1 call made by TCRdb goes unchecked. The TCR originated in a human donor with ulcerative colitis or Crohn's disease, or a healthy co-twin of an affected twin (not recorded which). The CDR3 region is CASTMQGSNYGYTF.